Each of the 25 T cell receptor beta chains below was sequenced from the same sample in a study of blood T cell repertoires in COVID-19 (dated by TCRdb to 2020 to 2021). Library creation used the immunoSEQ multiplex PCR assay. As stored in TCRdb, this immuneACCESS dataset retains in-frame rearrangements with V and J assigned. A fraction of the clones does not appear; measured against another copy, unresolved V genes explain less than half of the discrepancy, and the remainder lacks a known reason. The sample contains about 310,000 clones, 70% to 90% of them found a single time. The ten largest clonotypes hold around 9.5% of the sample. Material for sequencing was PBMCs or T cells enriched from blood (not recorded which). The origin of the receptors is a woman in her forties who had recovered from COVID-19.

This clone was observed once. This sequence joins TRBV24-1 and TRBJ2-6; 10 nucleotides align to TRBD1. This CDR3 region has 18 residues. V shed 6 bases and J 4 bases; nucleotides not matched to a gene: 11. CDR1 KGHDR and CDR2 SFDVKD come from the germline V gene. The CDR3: CATSKSTGGASGANVLTF. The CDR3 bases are TGTGCCACCAGTAAATCGACAGGGGGCGCCTCCGGGGCCAACGTCCTGACTTTC.

The CDR3 is CASSLGPTETQYF. As DNA, the CDR3 is TGTGCCAGCAGCTTGGGGCCAACAGAGACCCAGTACTTC. The chain joins TRBV7-2 to TRBJ2-5, with D tentatively TRBD1 (5 bases). The germline V gene has CDR1 SGHTA and CDR2 FQGNSA. This CDR3 has 13 amino acids. V lost 3 bases, J lost 4 bases, and 9 bases lay in between.

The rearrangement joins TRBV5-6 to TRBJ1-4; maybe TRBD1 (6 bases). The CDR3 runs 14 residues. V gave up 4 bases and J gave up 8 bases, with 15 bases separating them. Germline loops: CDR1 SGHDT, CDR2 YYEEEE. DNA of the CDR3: TGTGCCAGCAGCCTGCTGGGGGCCGGGGAAAAACTGTTTTTT. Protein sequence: CASSLLGAGEKLFF.

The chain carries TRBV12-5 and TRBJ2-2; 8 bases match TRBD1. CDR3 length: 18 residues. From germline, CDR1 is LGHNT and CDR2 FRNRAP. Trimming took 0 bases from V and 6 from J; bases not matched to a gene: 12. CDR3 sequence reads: CASGLVQKDRGPAGELFF. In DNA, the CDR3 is TGTGCTAGTGGTTTGGTACAGAAAGACAGGGGCCCCGCCGGGGAGCTGTTTTTT.

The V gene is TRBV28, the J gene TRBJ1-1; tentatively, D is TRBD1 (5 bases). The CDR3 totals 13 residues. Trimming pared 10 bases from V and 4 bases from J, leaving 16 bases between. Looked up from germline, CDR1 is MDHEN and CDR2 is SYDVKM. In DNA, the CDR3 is TGTGCCATCGCCGGGGGGTTAGTCACTGAAGCTTTCTTT. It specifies CAIAGGLVTEAFF. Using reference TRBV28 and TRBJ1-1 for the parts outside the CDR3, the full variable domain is DVKVTQSSRYLVKRTGEKVFLECVQDMDHENMFWYRQDPGLGLRLIYFSYDVKMKEKGDIPEGYSVSREKKERFSLILESASTNQTSMYLCAIAGGLVTEAFFGQGTRLTVV.

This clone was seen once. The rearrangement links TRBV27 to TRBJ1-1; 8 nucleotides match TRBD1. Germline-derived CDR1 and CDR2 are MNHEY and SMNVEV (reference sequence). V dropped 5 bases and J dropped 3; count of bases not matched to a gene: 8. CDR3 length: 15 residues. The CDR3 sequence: CASSLHVTGDTEAFF. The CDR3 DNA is TGTGCCAGCAGTCTACACGTGACAGGGGACACTGAAGCTTTCTTT.

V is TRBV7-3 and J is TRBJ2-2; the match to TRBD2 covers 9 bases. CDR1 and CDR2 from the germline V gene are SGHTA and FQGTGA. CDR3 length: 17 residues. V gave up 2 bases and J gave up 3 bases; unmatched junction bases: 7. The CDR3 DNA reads TGTGCCAGCAGCTTATATGCTAGCGGGGACTACACCGGGGAGCTGTTTTTT. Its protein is CASSLYASGDYTGELFF. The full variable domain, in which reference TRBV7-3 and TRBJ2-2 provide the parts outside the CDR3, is GAGVSQTPSNKVTEKGKYVELRCDPISGHTALYWYRQSLGQGPEFLIYFQGTGAADDSGLPNDRFFAVRPEGSVSTLKIQRTERGDSAVYLCASSLYASGDYTGELFFGEGSRLTVL.

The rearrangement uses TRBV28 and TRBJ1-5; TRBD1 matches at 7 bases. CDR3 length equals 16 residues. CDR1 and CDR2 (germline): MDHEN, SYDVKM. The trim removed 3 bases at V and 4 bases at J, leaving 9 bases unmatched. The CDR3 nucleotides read TGTGCCAGCAGTTTCCTGGACAGGAGGTCGAATCAGCCCCAGCATTTT. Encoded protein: CASSFLDRRSNQPQHF.

This CDR3 reads CASLVGSQGAGGYTF. CDR3 in DNA: TGTGCCAGTCTAGTAGGAAGTCAGGGGGCTGGTGGCTACACCTTC. J is TRBJ1-2 and V is TRBV19, with 8 nucleotides matching TRBD1. CDR1 and CDR2 (germline): LNHDA, SQIVND (reference sequence). Germline trimming cut 8 bases from V and 7 bases from J; bases unmatched to any gene: 15. The CDR3 has 15 amino acids.

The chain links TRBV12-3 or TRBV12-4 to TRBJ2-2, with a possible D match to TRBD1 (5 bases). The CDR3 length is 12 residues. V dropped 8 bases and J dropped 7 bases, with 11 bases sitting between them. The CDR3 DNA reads TGTGCCAGCTCCCAGGGTGTCGGGGAGCTGTTTTTT. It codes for CASSQGVGELFF.

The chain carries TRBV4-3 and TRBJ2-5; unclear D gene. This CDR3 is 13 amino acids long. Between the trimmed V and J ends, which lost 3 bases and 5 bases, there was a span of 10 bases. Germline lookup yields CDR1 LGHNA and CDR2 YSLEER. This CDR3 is CASSQLDEETQYF. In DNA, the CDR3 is TGCGCCAGCAGCCAGCTAGATGAGGAGACCCAGTACTTC.

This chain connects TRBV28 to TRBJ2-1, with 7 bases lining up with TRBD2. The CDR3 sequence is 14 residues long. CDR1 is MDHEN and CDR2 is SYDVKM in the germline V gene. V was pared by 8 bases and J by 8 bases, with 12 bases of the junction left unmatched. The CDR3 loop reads CASHWGGEVHEQFF. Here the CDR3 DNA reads TGTGCCAGCCACTGGGGGGGTGAGGTACATGAGCAGTTCTTC.

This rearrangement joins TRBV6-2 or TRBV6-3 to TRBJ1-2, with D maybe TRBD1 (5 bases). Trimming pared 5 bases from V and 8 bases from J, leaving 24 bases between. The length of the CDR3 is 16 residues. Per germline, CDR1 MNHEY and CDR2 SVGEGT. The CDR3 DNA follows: TGTGCCAGCAGTCTTTATCCCAGGGACTGTGGGGGGGGCTACACCTTC. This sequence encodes CASSLYPRDCGGGYTF.

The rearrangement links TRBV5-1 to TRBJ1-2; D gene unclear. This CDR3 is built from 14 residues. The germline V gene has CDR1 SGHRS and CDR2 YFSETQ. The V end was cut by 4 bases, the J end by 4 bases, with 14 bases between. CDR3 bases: TGCGCCAGCAGCCCCGCCGGGGAGAGCTATGGCTACACCTTC. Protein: CASSPAGESYGYTF. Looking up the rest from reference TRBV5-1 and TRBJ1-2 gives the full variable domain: KAGVTQTPRYLIKTRGQQVTLSCSPISGHRSVSWYQQTPGQGLQFLFEYFSETQRNKGNFPGRFSGRQFSNSRSEMNVSTLELGDSALYLCASSPAGESYGYTFGSGTRLTVV.

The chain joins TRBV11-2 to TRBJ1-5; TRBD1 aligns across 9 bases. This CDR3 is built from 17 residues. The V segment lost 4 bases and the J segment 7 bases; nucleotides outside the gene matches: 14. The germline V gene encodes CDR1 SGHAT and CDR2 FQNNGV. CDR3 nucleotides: TGTGCCAGCAGCTCCGGTCCCGGGACAGGGATCAGACAGCCCCAGCATTTT. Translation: CASSSGPGTGIRQPQHF.

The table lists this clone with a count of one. The CDR3 DNA follows: TGTGCCAGCAGCTTAGGCCGCTCCTACGAGCAGTACTTC. Residues: CASSLGRSYEQYF. The rearrangement uses TRBV13 and TRBJ2-7, with no clear D. Germline V CDR1 and CDR2: PRHDT, FYEKMQ (reference sequence). V was cut by 0 bases and J by 0 bases, with 3 bases left in between. CDR3 length equals 13 residues.

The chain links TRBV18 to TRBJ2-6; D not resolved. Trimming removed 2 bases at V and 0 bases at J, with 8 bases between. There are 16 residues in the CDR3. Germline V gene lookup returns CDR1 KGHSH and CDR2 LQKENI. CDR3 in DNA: TGTGCCAGCTCACCAGTCCCCAGCTCTGGGGCCAACGTCCTGACTTTC. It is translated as CASSPVPSSGANVLTF.

The CDR3 DNA follows: TGCGCCAGCAGCCCCTGGACAGGGGACACTGAAGCTTTCTTT. Translating gives CASSPWTGDTEAFF. V is TRBV5-1 and J is TRBJ1-1, with 9 bases matching TRBD1. CDR1 SGHRS and CDR2 YFSETQ come from the germline V gene. J gave up 3 bases and V 4 bases, and 4 bases lay outside the gene matches. This CDR3 comprises 14 residues.

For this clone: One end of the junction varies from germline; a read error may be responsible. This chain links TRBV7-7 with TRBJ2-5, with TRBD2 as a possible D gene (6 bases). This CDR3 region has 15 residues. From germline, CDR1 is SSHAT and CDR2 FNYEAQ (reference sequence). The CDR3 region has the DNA TGTGCTAGCAGCTTAGACGGGGGTATATTGGAGACCCAGTACTTC. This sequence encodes CASSLDGGILETQYF.

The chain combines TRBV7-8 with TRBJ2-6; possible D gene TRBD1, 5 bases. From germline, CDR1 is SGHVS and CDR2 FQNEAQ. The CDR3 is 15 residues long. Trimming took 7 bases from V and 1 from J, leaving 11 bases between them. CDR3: CASTQGGSGANVLTF. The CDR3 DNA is TGTGCCAGCACCCAGGGTGGATCTGGGGCCAACGTCCTGACTTTC.

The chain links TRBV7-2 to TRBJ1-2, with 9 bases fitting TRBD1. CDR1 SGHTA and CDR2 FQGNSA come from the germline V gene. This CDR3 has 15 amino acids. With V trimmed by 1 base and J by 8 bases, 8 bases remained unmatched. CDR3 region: CASSLVLTGGRGYTF. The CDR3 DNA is TGTGCCAGCAGCTTAGTGTTGACAGGGGGAAGGGGCTACACCTTC.

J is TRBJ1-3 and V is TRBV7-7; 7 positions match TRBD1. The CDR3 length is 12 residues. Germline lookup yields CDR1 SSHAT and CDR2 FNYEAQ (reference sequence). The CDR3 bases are TGTGCTACAGGGGAATCGGGAAACACCATATATTTT. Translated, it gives CATGESGNTIYF.

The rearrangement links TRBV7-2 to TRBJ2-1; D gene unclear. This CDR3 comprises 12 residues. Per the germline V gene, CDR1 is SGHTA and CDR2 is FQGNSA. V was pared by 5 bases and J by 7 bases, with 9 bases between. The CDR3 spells CASSPLRNEQFF. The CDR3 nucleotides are TGTGCCAGCAGCCCCCTTCGGAATGAGCAGTTCTTC.

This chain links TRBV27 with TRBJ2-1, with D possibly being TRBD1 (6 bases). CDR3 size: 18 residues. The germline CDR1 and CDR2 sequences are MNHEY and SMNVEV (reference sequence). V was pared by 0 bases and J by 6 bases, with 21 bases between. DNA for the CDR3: TGTGCCAGCAGTTTATCGGGGGCAGGGCAAGGTCGGGGCAATGAGCAGTTCTTC. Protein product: CASSLSGAGQGRGNEQFF.

DNA of the CDR3: TGCAGTGCTAGACCTCCGTACGAGCAGTACTTC. It translates to CSARPPYEQYF. The V and J genes are TRBV20-1 and TRBJ2-7; D gene uncertain. Germline assignment: CDR1 DFQATT and CDR2 SNEGSKA (reference sequence). V dropped 2 bases and J dropped 4 bases, with 6 bases sitting between them. The CDR3 extends over 11 amino acids.